These 25 T cell receptor beta chains were sequenced from one sample in a study of identical twins (dated by TCRdb to 2016 to 2018). The library relied on 5' RACE. The reads were generated on an Illumina HiSeq 2000. TCRdb reworked the public reads: Q25 trimming with fastp, MiXCR clone assembly, productive beta chains retained. Each entry merges the rows of one CDR3 protein and shows their most common DNA and genes. For this sample there are approximately 670,000 distinct CDR3 sequences; approximately 6% appear just once. The ten largest clones represent 1.5% to 2% of the sample. Sequenced input: naive T cells sorted from blood. This specimen's cell subset or site label, per the study, means: cells isolated with a human naive T-cell isolation kit. The receptors originated from a man younger than 35 in good health.

This clonotype was found many times. The rearrangement joins TRBV10-3 to TRBJ1-5; D is ambiguous. V lost 6 bases and J 0 bases, leaving 9 bases between the germline ends. The CDR3 is made up of 14 amino acids. The V gene's germline CDR1 is ENHRY and CDR2 SYGVKD. DNA for the CDR3: TGTGCCATCAGAGACCTTACTAGCAATCAGCCCCAGCATTTT. It encodes CAIRDLTSNQPQHF.

This clonotype appeared many times. The chain carries TRBV9 and TRBJ2-2; no clear D gene. V was shortened by 3 bases and J by 4 bases, with 13 bases between the two germline ends. The CDR3 loop spans 15 amino acids. Germline V CDR1 and CDR2: SGDLS, YYNGEE. The CDR3 loop is CASSGRRASTGELFF. Written as DNA, the CDR3 is TGTGCCAGCAGCGGCCGACGGGCTAGCACCGGGGAGCTGTTTTTT.

This clonotype was found a few times. The chain is built from TRBV20-1 and TRBJ2-2; weak D call: TRBD1 (5 bases). Germline CDR1 reads DFQATT; CDR2 reads SNEGSKA (reference sequence). There are 14 residues in the CDR3. The V end lost 5 bases, the J end lost 5 bases, and 15 bases lay between the germline ends. Here the CDR3 reads CSAQRAPGTGELFF. CDR3 nucleotide sequence: TGCAGTGCTCAGAGAGCCCCAGGGACCGGGGAGCTGTTTTTT.

The sample holds many counts of this clonotype. V usage is TRBV20-1 and J usage is TRBJ1-5; a possible D gene is TRBD1 (5 bases). V was pared by 0 bases and J by 1 base, with 7 bases between. The CDR3 sequence is 14 residues long. Germline V gene lookup returns CDR1 DFQATT and CDR2 SNEGSKA (reference sequence). The CDR3 nucleotides read TGCAGTGCTAGAGAGGACATGAGCAATCAGCCCCAGCATTTT. Amino acid sequence: CSAREDMSNQPQHF.

The chain employs TRBV7-9 and TRBJ1-4, with D possibly matching TRBD1 (5 bases). The CDR3 is 16 amino acids. V was pared by 4 bases and J by 3 bases, with 15 bases between. CDR1 and CDR2 from the germline V gene are SEHNR and FQNEAQ (reference sequence). The CDR3 protein is CASSSGRGSANEKLFF. In DNA form, the CDR3 reads TGTGCCAGCAGCTCTGGAAGGGGATCGGCTAATGAAAAACTGTTTTTT. Drawing the rest from reference TRBV7-9 and TRBJ1-4, the complete variable domain is DTGVSQNPRHKITKRGQNVTFRCDPISEHNRLYWYRQTLGQGPEFLTYFQNEAQLEKSRLLSDRFSAERPKGSFSTLEIQRTEQGDSAMYLCASSSGRGSANEKLFFGSGTQLSVL.

The CDR3 nucleotides read TGTGCCAGCAGCTTCGCGAGTCTAAAACATTTATCTGGGGCCAACGTCCTGACTTTC. Protein: CASSFASLKHLSGANVLTF. The chain carries TRBV11-1 and TRBJ2-6, with D unclear. V lost 3 bases, J lost 1 base, and 19 bases lay in between. This CDR3 has 19 residues. Germline CDR1 SGHAT, CDR2 FQDESV (reference sequence).

This clonotype was picked up a small number of times. The chain recombines TRBV5-6 with TRBJ2-1; 9 positions match TRBD1. CDR1 and CDR2 from the germline V gene are SGHDT and YYEEEE. The trim removed 4 bases at V and 5 bases at J, leaving 10 bases unmatched. The CDR3 runs 16 residues. In DNA form, the CDR3 reads TGTGCCAGCAGCGTACCCGGGACAGGGAGGGACAATGAGCAGTTCTTC. This gives the protein CASSVPGTGRDNEQFF.

This clonotype was detected many times. This rearrangement joins TRBV5-6 to TRBJ2-5, with 9 positions matching TRBD2. The CDR3 contains 15 residues. V gave up 6 bases and J gave up 4 bases; unmatched junction bases: 10. Germline values: CDR1 SGHDT, CDR2 YYEEEE. The CDR3 reads CASISAGGPGETQYF. CDR3 nucleotide sequence: TGTGCCAGCATCTCGGCGGGAGGGCCGGGAGAGACCCAGTACTTC.

This clonotype was seen repeatedly, ten times or more. J is TRBJ2-1 and V is TRBV12-3 or TRBV12-4, with 14 bases lining up with TRBD2. With 5 bases clipped from V and 2 bases from J, the junction kept 11 bases outside the gene matches. The CDR3 length is 19 residues. The CDR3 spells CASSETGTSGSGPYNEQFF. CDR3 DNA: TGTGCCAGCAGTGAGACCGGGACTAGCGGGAGTGGGCCCTACAATGAGCAGTTCTTC.

This clonotype occurred a few times. Written as DNA, the CDR3 is TGTGCCAGCAGTTTCGTGTATGACGCCTCAGATACGCAGTATTTT. Translation gives CASSFVYDASDTQYF. The V gene is TRBV28, the J gene TRBJ2-3; D gene uncertain. The CDR3 length is 15 residues. CDR1 MDHEN and CDR2 SYDVKM come from the germline V gene. Trimming took 3 bases from V and 4 from J, leaving 14 bases between them.

This sequence joins TRBV28 and TRBJ1-3; 9 bases match TRBD1. CDR1 and CDR2 from the germline V gene are MDHEN and SYDVKM. V gave up 6 bases and J gave up 4 bases; unmatched junction bases: 7. This CDR3 spans 15 amino acids. The CDR3 reads CASRYRQGVGNTIYF. The CDR3, as DNA: TGTGCCAGCAGATATCGACAGGGGGTCGGAAACACCATATATTTT.

This clonotype showed up many times. CDR3 nucleotides: TGTGCCAGCAGTGCGGACCCCAATGAGCAGTTCTTC. This codes for CASSADPNEQFF. V and J are TRBV9 and TRBJ2-1; D unclear. The CDR3 totals 12 residues. The V and J ends lost 5 bases and 6 bases respectively, with 9 bases between them. Germline V gene lookup returns CDR1 SGDLS and CDR2 YYNGEE.

This clonotype was counted at least ten times. The chain uses TRBV5-5 and TRBJ2-1, with D possibly being TRBD1 or TRBD2 (6 bases each). CDR1 is SGHKS and CDR2 is YYEKEE in the germline V gene (reference sequence). Deletions cut 0 bases from V and 8 bases from J, with 24 bases between. The CDR3 consists of 18 residues. The CDR3, as DNA: TGTGCCAGCAGCTTGGGTTTACCGGGGCTAAGGGGGGCGGATGAGCAGTTCTTC. Protein product: CASSLGLPGLRGADEQFF.

The chain combines TRBV4-2 with TRBJ2-2; a weak D match, TRBD2 (6 bases). The CDR3 is made up of 16 amino acids. V lost 1 base to trimming and J lost 3 bases, with 12 bases between them. CDR1 is LGHNA and CDR2 is YNFKEQ in the germline V gene. CDR3 bases: TGTGCCAGCAGCCAAGGGGCGCGGGGAGACACCGGGGAGCTGTTTTTT. Translating it yields CASSQGARGDTGELFF.

Turning to this clonotype: With a much larger clone just one base away, this may be a read error. V usage is TRBV5-1 and J usage is TRBJ2-3; D may correspond to TRBD1 or TRBD2 (5 bases each). This CDR3 region has 13 residues. V dropped 3 bases and J dropped 2 bases, with 7 bases sitting between them. CDR1 is SGHRS and CDR2 is YFSETQ in the germline V gene. In nucleotides, the CDR3 is TGCGCCAGCAGCTCGGGGCCCACAGATACGCAGTATTTT. It translates to CASSSGPTDTQYF.

This clonotype was recorded a few times. V usage is TRBV10-3 and J usage is TRBJ2-3, with 7 bases matching TRBD2. J gave up 3 bases and V 6 bases, and 9 bases lay outside the gene matches. The germline gives CDR1 ENHRY, CDR2 SYGVKD. The CDR3 sequence is 15 residues long. This chain's CDR3 is CAIRSSGLGTDTQYF. DNA of the CDR3: TGTGCCATCAGATCTAGCGGCCTGGGGACAGATACGCAGTATTTT.

The V gene is TRBV12-3 or TRBV12-4, the J gene TRBJ2-3; 10 bases match TRBD2. The CDR3 extends over 17 amino acids. After removal of 2 bases from V and 1 base from J, the junction contained 6 bases not matched to a gene. The CDR3: CASSLRQLAGRTDTQYF. CDR3 nucleotide sequence: TGTGCCAGCAGTTTACGCCAACTAGCGGGACGCACAGATACGCAGTATTTT.

This clonotype appeared many times. The CDR3 reads CSASYRGNIQYF. The CDR3 coding sequence is TGCAGTGCTAGCTACAGGGGAAACATTCAGTACTTC. The chain joins TRBV20-1 to TRBJ2-4; 7 bases match TRBD1. The germline gives CDR1 DFQATT, CDR2 SNEGSKA (reference sequence). Trimming cost V 3 bases and J 6 bases; bases outside gene matches: 2. The CDR3 length is 12 residues.

Only a few counts were recorded for this clonotype. The chain joins TRBV12-3 or TRBV12-4 to TRBJ2-1; 7 bases line up with TRBD2. V lost 3 bases and J lost 6; bases outside the gene matches: 8. The CDR3 totals 15 residues. CDR3 DNA sequence: TGTGCCAGCAGTTTCCGAGGGAGGGCCCGCAATGAGCAGTTCTTC. Amino acids: CASSFRGRARNEQFF.

At least ten counts were recorded for this clonotype. The chain links TRBV7-9 to TRBJ2-1; D gene ambiguous. Germline V gene data show CDR1 as SEHNR and CDR2 as FQNEAQ (reference sequence). The V and J ends lost 5 bases and 9 bases respectively, with 11 bases between them. This CDR3 has 12 residues. CDR3 amino acids: CASSHPRGEQFF. CDR3 nucleotides: TGTGCCAGCAGCCACCCCAGAGGTGAGCAGTTCTTC.

This clonotype was detected ten times or more. The J gene is TRBJ2-1, the V gene TRBV11-2; TRBD2 aligns across 9 bases. The CDR3 has 16 amino acids. CDR1 SGHAT and CDR2 FQNNGV come from the germline V gene. V shed 5 bases and J 3 bases; nucleotides not matched to a gene: 8. The CDR3 DNA sequence: TGTGCCAGCAGCACCCTAGCGGGAAGGAACTACAATGAGCAGTTCTTC. This sequence encodes CASSTLAGRNYNEQFF.

This chain links TRBV5-1 with TRBJ2-5; D might be TRBD2 (6 bases). The germline V gene has CDR1 SGHRS and CDR2 YFSETQ. This CDR3 has 18 amino acids. The ends were cut back, 0 bases at V and 0 bases at J, with 18 bases in the middle. The DNA for the CDR3 is TGCGCCAGCAGCTTGGGTCGGCAGGGCCGGGGGTACCAAGAGACCCAGTACTTC. This sequence encodes CASSLGRQGRGYQETQYF.

This clonotype came up many times. The chain uses TRBV5-1 and TRBJ2-3, with D unclear. The CDR3 is made up of 15 amino acids. Germline-derived CDR1 and CDR2 are SGHRS and YFSETQ. Trimming pared 4 bases from V and 1 base from J, leaving 13 bases between. CDR3 bases: TGCGCCAGCAGCAGGAGTTTGTTGGGCACAGATACGCAGTATTTT. Its translation is CASSRSLLGTDTQYF.

This clonotype has a count of ten or more. The V gene is TRBV7-2, the J gene TRBJ2-4; 7 bases are shared with TRBD1. Losses at the gene ends were 2 bases for V and 8 bases for J; bases not matched to a gene: 6. Per the germline V gene, CDR1 is SGHTA and CDR2 is FQGNSA. The CDR3 runs 14 residues. Here the CDR3 reads CASSLTGAKDIQYF. CDR3 nucleotides: TGTGCCAGCAGCTTAACAGGGGCGAAGGACATTCAGTACTTC.

In its sample, this clonotype was seen once. This chain connects TRBV4-1 to TRBJ2-2; 10 positions match TRBD2. In germline, CDR1 is MGHRA, CDR2 YSYEKL. The CDR3 spans 16 residues. Losses at the gene ends were 1 base for V and 2 bases for J; bases not matched to a gene: 1. Here the CDR3 reads CASSQVLAGNTGELFF. The CDR3 nucleotides read TGCGCCAGCAGCCAAGTACTAGCGGGAAACACCGGGGAGCTGTTTTTT.